This T cell receptor beta chain derives from a study of cytomegalovirus exposure and HLA in healthy donors. V gave up 3 bases and J gave up 3 bases, with 15 bases separating them. The germline V gene encodes CDR1 LNHNV and CDR2 YYDKDF (reference sequence). The CDR3 covers 17 residues. Findings and caveats of the study: The authors later found TCR association rates varying by HLA locus, with DRB1 most and HLA-C fewest. Earlier results showed most TCR beta V segments being productive about 87% or about 30% of the time.

Worth noting for this clone: Antigen unknown.

60 Vbeta and 13 Jbeta primers were used in PCR. Generated by immunoSEQ multiplex PCR, the TCRdb table keeps only in-frame clones and is missing some. This sample yields roughly 180,000 clones, of which less than 90% are seen a single time; around 4.4% belongs to the top ten. V and J are TRBV15 and TRBJ1-6, with D perhaps matching TRBD1 (6 bases). This receptor was identified in a woman aged 50 to 65 in good health and CMV-seropositive. The specimen was PBMCs. The CDR3 DNA follows: TGTGCCACCAGCAGGCCCGACGGGACAAACTATAATTCACCCCTCCACTTT. This gives the protein CATSRPDGTNYNSPLHF.